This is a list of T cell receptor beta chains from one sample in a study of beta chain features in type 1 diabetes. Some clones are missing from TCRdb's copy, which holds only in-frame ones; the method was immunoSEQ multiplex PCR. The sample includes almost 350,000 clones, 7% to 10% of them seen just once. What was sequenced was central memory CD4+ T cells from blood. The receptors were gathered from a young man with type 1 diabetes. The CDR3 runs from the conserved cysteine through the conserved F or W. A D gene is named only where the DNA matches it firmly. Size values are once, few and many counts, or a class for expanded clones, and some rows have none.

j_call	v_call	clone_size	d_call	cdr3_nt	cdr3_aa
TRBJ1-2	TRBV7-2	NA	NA	TGTGCCAGCAGCTTAGCTACAGGGAGTGCCTATGGCTACACCTTC	CASSLATGSAYGYTF
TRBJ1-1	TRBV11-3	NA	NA	TGTGCCAGCAGCTTAGGACGGGGCCCTGAAGCTTTCTTT	CASSLGRGPEAFF
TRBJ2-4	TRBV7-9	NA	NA	TGTGCCAGCAGTCATACCGAAGAGGGGGTCGGGTACTTC	CASSHTEEGVGYF
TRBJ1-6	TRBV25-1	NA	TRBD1	TGTGCCAGCAGTGGGGACAGGGGAAGGAATTCACCCCTCCACTTT	CASSGDRGRNSPLHF
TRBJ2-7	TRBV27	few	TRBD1	TGTGCCAGCAGTTCTGTAGCGCCGGGACAGAGAGGGAACGAGCAGTACTTC	CASSSVAPGQRGNEQYF
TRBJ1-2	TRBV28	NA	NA	TGTGCCAGCAGTTTGGGCAGAACTTATGGCTACACCTTC	CASSLGRTYGYTF
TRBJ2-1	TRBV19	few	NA	TGTGCCAGTAGTGGGAGCGGACGTGCGCAGTTCTTC	CASSGSGRAQFF
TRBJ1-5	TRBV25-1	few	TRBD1	TGTGCCAGCAGGGGACAGGGAAATCAGCCCCAGCATTTT	CASRGQGNQPQHF
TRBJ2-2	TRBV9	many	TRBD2	TGTGCCAGCAGCGTAGCGGGGGGAATGAACACCGGGGAGCTGTTTTTT	CASSVAGGMNTGELFF
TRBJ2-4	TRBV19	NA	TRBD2	TGTGCCAGTAGTATGGCTAGCGGGGGAGAAAACATTCAGTACTTC	CASSMASGGENIQYF
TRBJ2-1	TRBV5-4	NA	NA	TGTGCCAGCAGCTCGCCTCAAGGGATGTATGAGCAGTTCTTC	CASSSPQGMYEQFF
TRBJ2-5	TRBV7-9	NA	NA	TGTGCCAGCAGCCTAGGACAGCTACCAGAGACCCAGTACTTC	CASSLGQLPETQYF
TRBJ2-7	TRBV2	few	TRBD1	TGTGCCAGCTCCGAAGACAGGGGGCACTACGAGCAGTACTTC	CASSEDRGHYEQYF
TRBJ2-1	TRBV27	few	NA	TGTGCCAGCAGTCCCCTCCGGGGGTCGAGTAACAATGAGCAGTTCTTC	CASSPLRGSSNNEQFF
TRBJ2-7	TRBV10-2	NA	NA	TGCGCCAGCAGTGATCCGGGTAATCAGCCCTACGAGCAGTACTTC	CASSDPGNQPYEQYF
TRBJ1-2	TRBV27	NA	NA	TGTGCCAGCAGGACCACCGGGGGTAACTATGGCTACACCTTC	CASRTTGGNYGYTF
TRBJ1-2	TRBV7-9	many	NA	TGTGCCAGCAGCTGGACGGGGGCTGTTAAGATCGGTGCTAACTATGGCTACACCTTC	CASSWTGAVKIGANYGYTF
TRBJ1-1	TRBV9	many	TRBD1	TGTGCCAGCAGCTCTCAACAGGGGGCAACTGAAGCTTTCTTT	CASSSQQGATEAFF
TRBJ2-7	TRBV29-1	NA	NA	TGCAGCGTTGGTCTGCAGCCCTACGAGCAGTACTTC	CSVGLQPYEQYF
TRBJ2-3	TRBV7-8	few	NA	TGTGCCAGCAGCTTTGGTTTAGAAGATACGCAGTATTTT	CASSFGLEDTQYF
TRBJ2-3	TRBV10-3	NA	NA	TGTGCCATCAGTGACTCGAGGGGGGGCGGCACAGATACGCAGTATTTT	CAISDSRGGGTDTQYF
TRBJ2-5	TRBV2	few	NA	TGTGCCAGCACCGGGAATTTCCAAGAGACCCAGTACTTC	CASTGNFQETQYF
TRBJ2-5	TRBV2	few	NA	TGTGCCAGCAGTTCGGAAAAAGAGACCCAGTACTTC	CASSSEKETQYF
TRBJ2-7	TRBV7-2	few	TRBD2	TGTGCCAGCAGCTCCTTAGCGGGGAAGAACGAGCAGTACTTC	CASSSLAGKNEQYF
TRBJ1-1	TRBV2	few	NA	TGTGCCAGCAGTGAGACCAGGGCGGGAGTCATCGGGACTGAAGCTTTCTTT	CASSETRAGVIGTEAFF
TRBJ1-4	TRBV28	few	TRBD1	TGTGCCACCGACAGGGGTTGGGATGAAAAACTGTTTTTT	CATDRGWDEKLFF
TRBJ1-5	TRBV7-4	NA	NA	TGTGCCAGCAGCCAAGGGCATCAGCCCCAGCATTTT	CASSQGHQPQHF
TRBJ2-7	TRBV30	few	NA	TGTGCCTGGAGGGCTGGCGGGGTTCCCTACGAGCAGTACTTC	CAWRAGGVPYEQYF
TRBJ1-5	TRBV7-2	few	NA	TGTGCCAGCAGCCAAGAGGTCGGGGGAGAGAGGCCCCAGCATTTT	CASSQEVGGERPQHF
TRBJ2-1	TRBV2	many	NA	TGTGCCAGCAGTGAGCAGGGTACGAATGAGCAGTTCTTC	CASSEQGTNEQFF
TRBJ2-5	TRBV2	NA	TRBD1	TGTGCCAGTAGCCGGGACAGGGGGAGGGAGACCCAGTACTTC	CASSRDRGRETQYF
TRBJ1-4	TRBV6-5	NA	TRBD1	TGTGCCAGCATGGGACAGACTACAACTAATGAAAAACTGTTTTTT	CASMGQTTTNEKLFF